This T cell receptor beta chain was identified during a study of blood T cells in healthy people across ages. On this clonotype itself: What it binds is not known.

Sample-barcoded 5' priming and a J-beta primer mix drove a second PCR of roughly 6 to 12 cycles. Each cDNA molecule carried a tag from a template-switch adaptor that contained 12 random nucleotides. Per-sample output comprised a minimum of 2.5 million paired-end reads containing CDR3. MiXCR, applied by TCRdb to the 5' RACE reads, yields one record per CDR3 protein. Of roughly 1,300,000 distinct CDR3 sequences detected, approximately 59% appear once; the ten largest clones hold more than 6%. General observations from the study: Naive CD4+ cells and diversity were both higher in long-lived donors than in aged donors.

Germline values: CDR1 LGHNT, CDR2 FRNRAP. Trimming cost V 6 bases and J 0 bases; bases outside gene matches: 5. This CDR3 is 16 amino acids long. The rearrangement uses TRBV12-5 and TRBJ2-5; 12 bases are a match to TRBD2. The receptor comes from a young man in good health. The sequencing sample was made of blood. As DNA, the CDR3 is TGTGCTAGTGGGGCCGGGACTAGCGGGTACCAAGAGACCCAGTACTTC. It translates to CASGAGTSGYQETQYF.